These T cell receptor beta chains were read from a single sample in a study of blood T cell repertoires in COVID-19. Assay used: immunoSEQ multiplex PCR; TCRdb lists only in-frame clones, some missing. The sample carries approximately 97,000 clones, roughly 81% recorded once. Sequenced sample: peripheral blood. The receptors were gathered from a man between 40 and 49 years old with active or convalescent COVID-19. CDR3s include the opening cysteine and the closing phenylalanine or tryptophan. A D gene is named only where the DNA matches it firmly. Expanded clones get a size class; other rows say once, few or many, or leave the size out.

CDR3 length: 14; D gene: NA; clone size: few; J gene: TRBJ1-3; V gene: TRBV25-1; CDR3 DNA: TGTGCCAGCAGTGAACACAGGGTAGAAAACACCATATATTTT; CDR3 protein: CASSEHRVENTIYF
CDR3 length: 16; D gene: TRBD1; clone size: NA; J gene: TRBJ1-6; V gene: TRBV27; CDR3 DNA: TGTGCCAGCCAGCGACAGGGCAGCTCCTATAATTCACCCCTCCACTTT; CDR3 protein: CASQRQGSSYNSPLHF
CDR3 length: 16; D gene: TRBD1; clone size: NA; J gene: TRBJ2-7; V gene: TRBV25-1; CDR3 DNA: TGTGCCAGCAAACAGGACAGGCCTCCCCCCAGCTACGAGCAGTACTTC; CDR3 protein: CASKQDRPPPSYEQYF
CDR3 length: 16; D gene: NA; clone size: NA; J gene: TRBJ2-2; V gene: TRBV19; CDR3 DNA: TGTGCCAGTAGTATAGTTTGGGGGCTGGACACCGGGGAGCTGTTTTTT; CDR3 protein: CASSIVWGLDTGELFF
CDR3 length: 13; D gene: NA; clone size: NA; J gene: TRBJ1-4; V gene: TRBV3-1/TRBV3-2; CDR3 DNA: TGTGCCAGCAGCCAGGCAGGGTTTGAAAAACTGTTTTTT; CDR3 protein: CASSQAGFEKLFF
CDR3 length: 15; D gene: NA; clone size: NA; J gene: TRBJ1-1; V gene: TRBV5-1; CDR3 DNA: TGCGCCAGCAGCTGGGGGGACCAAAGTAACACTGAAGCTTTCTTT; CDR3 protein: CASSWGDQSNTEAFF
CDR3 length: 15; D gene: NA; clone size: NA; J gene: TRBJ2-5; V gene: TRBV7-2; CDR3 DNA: TGTGCCAGCAGCTTATCGTGGGGCGCGGAAGAGACCCAGTACTTC; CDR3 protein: CASSLSWGAEETQYF
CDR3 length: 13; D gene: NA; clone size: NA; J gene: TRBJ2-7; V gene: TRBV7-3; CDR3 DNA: TGTGCCCTTAACGTGGCCGAAGCCTACGAGCAGTACTTC; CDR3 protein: CALNVAEAYEQYF
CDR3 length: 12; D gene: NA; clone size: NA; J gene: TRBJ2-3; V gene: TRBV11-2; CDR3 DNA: TGTGCCAGCAGCCTGTCGGCAGATACGCAGTATTTT; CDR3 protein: CASSLSADTQYF
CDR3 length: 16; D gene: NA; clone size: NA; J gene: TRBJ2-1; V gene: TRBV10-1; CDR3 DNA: TGCGCCAGCAGTGGCCGCGACAGGAACTCTTACAATGAGCAGTTCTTC; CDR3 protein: CASSGRDRNSYNEQFF
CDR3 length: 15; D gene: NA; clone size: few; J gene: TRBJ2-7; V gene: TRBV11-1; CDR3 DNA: TGTGCCAGCAGCTCCACAGGATTTGGCGCCTACGAGCAGTACTTC; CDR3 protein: CASSSTGFGAYEQYF
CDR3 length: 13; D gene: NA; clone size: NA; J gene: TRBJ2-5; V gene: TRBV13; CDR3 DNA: TGTGCCAGCAGCTCCACGACAGGAGAGACCCAGTACTTC; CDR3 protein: CASSSTTGETQYF
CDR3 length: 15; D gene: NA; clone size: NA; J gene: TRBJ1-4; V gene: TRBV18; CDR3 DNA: TGTGCCAGCTCACCAAAGGGGACAACTAATGAAAAACTGTTTTTT; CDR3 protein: CASSPKGTTNEKLFF
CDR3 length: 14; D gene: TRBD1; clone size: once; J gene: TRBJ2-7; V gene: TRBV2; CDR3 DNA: TGTGCCAGCACTTTATTGGACAGGGTAAACGAGCAGTACTTC; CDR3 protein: CASTLLDRVNEQYF
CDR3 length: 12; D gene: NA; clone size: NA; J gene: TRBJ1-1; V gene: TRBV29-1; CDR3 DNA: TGCAGTGGAGGGGACTCGGACACTGAAGCTTTCTTT; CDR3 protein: CSGGDSDTEAFF
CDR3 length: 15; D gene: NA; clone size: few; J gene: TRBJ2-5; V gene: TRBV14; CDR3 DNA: TGTGCCAGCAGCCAGAGGCCGGGGATGCAAGAGACCCAGTACTTC; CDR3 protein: CASSQRPGMQETQYF
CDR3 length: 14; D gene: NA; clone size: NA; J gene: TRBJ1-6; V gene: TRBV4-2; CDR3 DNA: TGTGCCAGCAGCCAAGTGCCCAAGGAGACACCCCTCCACTTT; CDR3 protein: CASSQVPKETPLHF